The sequence of this T cell receptor (beta chain) was determined in a study of blood T cell repertoires in COVID-19. Germline lookup yields CDR1 MNHEY and CDR2 SMNVEV (reference sequence). CDR3 length: 13 residues. The ends were cut back, 3 bases at V and 8 bases at J, with 11 bases in the middle. Clones were sequenced by immunoSEQ multiplex PCR, and TCRdb holds only the in-frame ones, with some missing. The sample has over 120,000 clones; 78% are singletons. Source material: PBMCs or T cells enriched from blood (not recorded which). The sequence was collected from a woman in her 50s who had recovered from COVID-19. This rearrangement joins TRBV27 to TRBJ2-1; D possibly corresponds to TRBD2 (5 bases). CDR3: CASSFREGYEQFF. The CDR3 nucleotides are TGTGCCAGCAGTTTCCGAGAGGGATATGAGCAGTTCTTC.